The source of this TCR beta chain is a study of cytomegalovirus exposure and HLA in healthy donors. Study context: Researchers found that more than 70% of about 400 genotyped donors fell within the Caucasian-associated ancestry cluster. Study results and limitations: Within a later analysis, the majority of CMV-associated TCR beta chains appeared HLA-restricted. Rates of TCR association differed by HLA locus in a later analysis, with DRB1 highest and HLA-C lowest.

13 Jbeta primers and 60 Vbeta primers were used for the PCR. The data were produced by immunoSEQ multiplex PCR, yet TCRdb's version contains in-frame clones alone and is incomplete. The sample holds roughly 120,000 clones, more than 75% seen once. In germline, CDR1 is MNHNY, CDR2 SVGAGI (reference sequence). This CDR3 spans 15 amino acids. V lost 5 bases, J lost 1 base, and 12 bases lay in between. As regards this clone: Its target is not known.

This TCR came from a middle-aged man in good health and CMV-seronegative. The chain recombines TRBV6-6 with TRBJ2-1; no reliable D call. Sequencing was done on a sample of PBMCs. CDR3: CASSNSENSYNEQFF. As DNA, the CDR3 is TGTGCCAGCAGTAACAGTGAGAATTCCTACAATGAGCAGTTCTTC.